A selection of T cell receptor beta chains follows, all from one sample in a study of OX40 agonist ivuxolimab in advanced cancers. Repertoires were generated with immunoSEQ multiplex PCR, while TCRdb's copy carries only in-frame clones and drops some. The sample contains fewer than 80,000 clones, roughly nine tenths of which appear only once. Sequencing used CD4+ or CD8+ T cells sorted from blood, obtained in a trial of the OX40 agonist ivuxolimab. The receptors derive from an adult with an advanced solid tumor such as melanoma, head and neck, liver or kidney cancer. CDR3s include the opening cysteine and the closing phenylalanine or tryptophan. Each record gives: J gene, D gene, clone size, V gene, CDR3 DNA, CDR3 protein. A D gene is named only where the DNA matches it firmly. Part of the rows lack a size; the others show once, few, many or a class for expanded clones.

TRBJ1-1 . few TRBV5-1 TGCGCCAGCAGCTGGGCAGGTCGGGTGAACACTGAAGCTTTCTTT CASSWAGRVNTEAFF
TRBJ2-5 . . TRBV2 TGTGCCAGCAGTGCCACGTGGGGTCAAGAGACCCAGTACTTC CASSATWGQETQYF
TRBJ2-7 . . TRBV6-1 TGTGCCAGCAGTGTTACGGACAACTACGAGCAGTACTTC CASSVTDNYEQYF
TRBJ1-2 TRBD1 . TRBV19 TGTGCCGCGCGCCTGGAGGGGGCTCCTGGCTACACCTTC CAARLEGAPGYTF
TRBJ2-1 . . TRBV10-1 TGCGCCAGCAGTGATCCAGGTTACCCAAATGAGCAGTTCTTC CASSDPGYPNEQFF
TRBJ2-1 TRBD1 . TRBV4-1 TGCGCCAGCAGCCAAATGGACAGGGATCACAATGAGCAGTTCTTC CASSQMDRDHNEQFF
TRBJ2-1 TRBD2 . TRBV2 TGTGCCAGCAGTGACGGGGGGGCTATACTTAATGAGCAGTTCTTC CASSDGGAILNEQFF
TRBJ2-1 TRBD1 . TRBV27 TGTGCCAGCAGTTCCGGACAGGGCACAGGGAATGAGCAGTTCTTC CASSSGQGTGNEQFF
TRBJ2-1 TRBD1 . TRBV5-1 TGCGCCAGCAGCTCGGGACAGGGGTCGGACAATGAGCAGTTCTTC CASSSGQGSDNEQFF
TRBJ2-3 TRBD2 . TRBV11-2 TGTGCCAGCAGCTTCCCCCTAGCGGGGGGCACAGATACGCAGTATTTT CASSFPLAGGTDTQYF
TRBJ1-1 . . TRBV19 TGTGCCAGTAGTACGACAGGGAACACTGAAGCTTTCTTT CASSTTGNTEAFF
TRBJ2-4 . . TRBV23-1 TGCGCCAGCAGTCCCAGGAGGGGGCCCGAAAACATTCAGTACTTC CASSPRRGPENIQYF
TRBJ2-1 . once TRBV29-1 TGCAGCGTTGAGGGGACCGGCCACAATGAGCAGTTCTTC CSVEGTGHNEQFF
TRBJ1-1 TRBD1 . TRBV28 TGTGCCAGCAGTACCCCCCTCCAGGGGGCAACTGAAGCTTTCTTT CASSTPLQGATEAFF
TRBJ2-3 TRBD2 . TRBV5-1 TGCGCCAGCAGCTTGATGGGAGGCGGGGGAGATACGCAGTATTTT CASSLMGGGGDTQYF
TRBJ2-3 . . TRBV5-1 TGCGCCAGCGGCCCTGGGGACACAGATACGCAGTATTTT CASGPGDTDTQYF
TRBJ2-6 . . TRBV29-1 TGCAGCGTTGAAAAAGGGGCCAACGTCCTGACTTTC CSVEKGANVLTF
TRBJ2-1 TRBD2 . TRBV11-2 TGTGCCAGCAGCCCCAGGACTAGCGGGAGAGTTAATGAGCAGTTCTTC CASSPRTSGRVNEQFF
TRBJ1-1 . . TRBV5-1 TGCGCCACCCGGACAGCTAAGAACACTGAAGCTTTCTTT CATRTAKNTEAFF
TRBJ1-1 TRBD1 . TRBV6-5 TGTGCCAGCAGACCCGACAGGGTTGCCACTGAAGCTTTCTTT CASRPDRVATEAFF
TRBJ2-2 . . TRBV18 TGTGCCAGCTCACGACGTTCTCCCGGGGAGCTGTTTTTT CASSRRSPGELFF
TRBJ2-7 TRBD1 once TRBV28 TGTGCCAGCAGGGGACAGGGGCCAACCTACGAGCAGTACTTC CASRGQGPTYEQYF
TRBJ2-5 . . TRBV5-1 TGCGCCAGCAAGGTGGGAGAGACCCAGTACTTC CASKVGETQYF
TRBJ2-7 . once TRBV30 TGTGCCTGGAGTGTAGCGGCGGCGGTCGAGCAGTACTTC CAWSVAAAVEQYF
TRBJ2-1 TRBD2 . TRBV7-9 TGTGCCAGCAGCTTAGTCTTTAGCGGGAGGTCCGATGAGCAGTTCTTC CASSLVFSGRSDEQFF
TRBJ1-2 . . TRBV7-2 TGTGCCAGCAGCTTAGTAGGGGACTATGGCTACACCTTC CASSLVGDYGYTF
TRBJ2-7 TRBD2 . TRBV29-1 TGCAGCGTTGTTGTGGGAGGGACGGGGGAGCAGTACTTC CSVVVGGTGEQYF
TRBJ2-7 TRBD1 . TRBV28 TGTGCCAGCAGTCCCCTCGGACAGGATTACGAGCAGTACTTC CASSPLGQDYEQYF
TRBJ2-4 . once TRBV27 TGTGCCAGCAGTTCACACAAATCACTAGCCAAAAACATTCAGTACTTC CASSSHKSLAKNIQYF
TRBJ1-5 . . TRBV6-1 TGTGCCAGCAGTGAAACCCCGAGAGTCTCGTTGTATGATCCGCCCCAGCATTTT CASSETPRVSLYDPPQHF
TRBJ1-5 . . TRBV19 TGTGCCAGTAGTCTAGGAGGGCTCCAGCCCCAGCATTTT CASSLGGLQPQHF
TRBJ2-7 TRBD2 . TRBV10-1 TGCGCCAGAAGGGGTAGCGGGAGAGACGAGCAGTACTTC CARRGSGRDEQYF
TRBJ2-2 . . TRBV9 TGTGCCAGCAGCGTTACGCTCACCGGGGAGCTGTTTTTT CASSVTLTGELFF
TRBJ2-7 . . TRBV6-6 TGTGCCAGCAGTTCTCAGGGGTACGAGCAGTACTTC CASSSQGYEQYF
TRBJ2-1 TRBD2 . TRBV28 TGTGCCAGCAGCTCGGGACTAGCGGGAGACAATGAGCAGTTCTTC CASSSGLAGDNEQFF
TRBJ2-5 . . TRBV2 TGTGCCAGCAGTGAAGTCGGGGGACAGACCCAGTACTTC CASSEVGGQTQYF
TRBJ2-1 . . TRBV28 TGTGCCAGCAGACCGGGACTTCCCCTCGGGAATGAGCAGTTCTTC CASRPGLPLGNEQFF
TRBJ2-1 . . TRBV14 TGTGCCAGCAGCCAAGGTACCTTGGGACTCTACAATGAGCAGTTCTTC CASSQGTLGLYNEQFF
TRBJ2-5 . few TRBV5-1 TGCGCCAGCAGCTCACAAACCACAGGGCAAGAGACCCAGTACTTC CASSSQTTGQETQYF
TRBJ2-3 TRBD1 . TRBV18 TGTGCCAGCTCACGCGGACAGGGCACAGATACGCAGTATTTT CASSRGQGTDTQYF
TRBJ1-1 . . TRBV7-8 TGTGCCAGCACTCCGTCTCGGGGTAGGGACACTGAAGCTTTCTTT CASTPSRGRDTEAFF
TRBJ2-7 . . TRBV18 TGTGCCAGCTCACCCGAATGGATCAGCAACTCCTACGAGCAGTACTTC CASSPEWISNSYEQYF
TRBJ1-2 . . TRBV28 TGTGCCAGCAGTTTACCAGGGGCTGGTTATGGCTACACCTTC CASSLPGAGYGYTF
TRBJ2-5 . . TRBV5-1 TGCGCCAGCAGCGAGACACAGGGAAAAGAGACCCAGTACTTC CASSETQGKETQYF
TRBJ1-5 . . TRBV6-6 TGTGCCAGCAATTCCGGACCTTTAAATCAGCCCCAGCATTTT CASNSGPLNQPQHF
TRBJ2-3 TRBD2 . TRBV30 TGTGCCTGGAGTGTTAGCGGGACCACAGATACGCAGTATTTT CAWSVSGTTDTQYF
TRBJ1-3 . . TRBV28 TGTGCCAGCGTCTGGGGGTCTGGAAACACCATATATTTT CASVWGSGNTIYF
TRBJ2-3 . . TRBV30 TGTGCCTGGCTGCGGTGGGAGGCGGATACGCAGTATTTT CAWLRWEADTQYF
TRBJ2-1 TRBD2 . TRBV11-2 TGTGCCAGCAGTCTAGCGGGAAGCTCCTACAATGAGCAGTTCTTC CASSLAGSSYNEQFF
TRBJ2-5 TRBD2 once TRBV7-3 TGTGCCAGCAGCTCCATAGCGGGGAAGAGAGAGACCCAGTACTTC CASSSIAGKRETQYF
TRBJ1-1 . few TRBV7-9 TGTGCCAGCTCGAGGCAGGGCCCCACTGAAGCTTTCTTT CASSRQGPTEAFF
TRBJ2-1 . . TRBV5-1 TGCGCCAGCAGCTTGGCCTTGAATGAGCAGTTCTTC CASSLALNEQFF
TRBJ1-6 . . TRBV27 TGTGCCAGCAGTTTAAAGAACTATAATTCACCCCTCCACTTT CASSLKNYNSPLHF
TRBJ2-3 . once TRBV29-1 TGCAGCGTTGGTGCGCGACAGGGAGGAACGCAGTATTTT CSVGARQGGTQYF